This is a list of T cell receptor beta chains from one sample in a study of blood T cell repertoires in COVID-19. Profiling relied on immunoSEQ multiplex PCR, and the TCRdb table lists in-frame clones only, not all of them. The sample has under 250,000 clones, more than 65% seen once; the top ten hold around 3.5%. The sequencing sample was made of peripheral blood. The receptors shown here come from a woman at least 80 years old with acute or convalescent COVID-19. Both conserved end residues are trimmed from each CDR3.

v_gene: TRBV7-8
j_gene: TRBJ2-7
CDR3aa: ASSYASYEQY

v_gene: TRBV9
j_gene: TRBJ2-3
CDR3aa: ASSVNIGTITDTQY

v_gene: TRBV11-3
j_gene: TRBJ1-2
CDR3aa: ASSLVGGLGYT

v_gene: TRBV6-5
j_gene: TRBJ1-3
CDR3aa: ASSYGGHLSGNTIY

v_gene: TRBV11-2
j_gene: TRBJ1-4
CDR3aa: ASSFGGYGSNEKLF

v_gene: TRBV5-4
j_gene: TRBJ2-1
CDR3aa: ASSLASGNEQF

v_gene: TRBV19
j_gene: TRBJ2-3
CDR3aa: ASTYGTGDGDTQY

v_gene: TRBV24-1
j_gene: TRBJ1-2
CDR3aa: ATSDGPNYGYT

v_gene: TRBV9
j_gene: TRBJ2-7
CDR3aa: ASSSAGDRLYEQY

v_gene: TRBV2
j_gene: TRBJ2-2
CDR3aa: ASSEARSGTGELF

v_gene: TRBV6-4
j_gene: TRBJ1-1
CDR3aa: ASSDETPNTEAF

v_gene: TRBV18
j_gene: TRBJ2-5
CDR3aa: ASSPYLAETQY

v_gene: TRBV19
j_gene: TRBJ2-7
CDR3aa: ASSAGQGLEQY

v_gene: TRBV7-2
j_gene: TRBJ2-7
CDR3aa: ASSLGGATYEQY

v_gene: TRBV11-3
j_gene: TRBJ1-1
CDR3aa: ASSAIVESEAF

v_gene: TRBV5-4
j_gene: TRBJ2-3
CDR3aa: ASSLAGGTTDTQY

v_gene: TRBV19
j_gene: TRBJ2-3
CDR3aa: ASPSPAGSTDTQY

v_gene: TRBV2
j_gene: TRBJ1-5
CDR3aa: ASREGQGVYQPQH